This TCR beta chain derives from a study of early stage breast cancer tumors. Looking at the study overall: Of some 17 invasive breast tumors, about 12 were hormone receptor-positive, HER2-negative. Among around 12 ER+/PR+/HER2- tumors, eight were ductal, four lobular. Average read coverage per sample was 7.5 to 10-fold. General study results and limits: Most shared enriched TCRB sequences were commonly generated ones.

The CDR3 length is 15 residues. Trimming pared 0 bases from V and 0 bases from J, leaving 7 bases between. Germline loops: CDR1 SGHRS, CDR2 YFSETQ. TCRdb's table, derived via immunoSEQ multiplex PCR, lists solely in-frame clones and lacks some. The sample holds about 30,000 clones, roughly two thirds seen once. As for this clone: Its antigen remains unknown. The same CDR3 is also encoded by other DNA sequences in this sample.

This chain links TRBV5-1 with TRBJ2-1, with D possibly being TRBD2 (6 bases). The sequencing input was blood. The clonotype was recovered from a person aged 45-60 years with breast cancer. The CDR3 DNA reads TGCGCCAGCAGCTTGGACGGGAGCTCCTACAATGAGCAGTTCTTC. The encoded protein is CASSLDGSSYNEQFF. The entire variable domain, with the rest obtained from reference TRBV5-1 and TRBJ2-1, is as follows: KAGVTQTPRYLIKTRGQQVTLSCSPISGHRSVSWYQQTPGQGLQFLFEYFSETQRNKGNFPGRFSGRQFSNSRSEMNVSTLELGDSALYLCASSLDGSSYNEQFFGPGTRLTVL.